This TCR beta chain was sequenced for a study of T cell repertoires and HLA-DP antigens. General observations from the study: Against both alloantigens, CD137+ clonality was similar, roughly 0.38.

V lost 3 bases and J lost 2, with 10 bases in between. Germline V gene sequence: CDR1 MNHEY, CDR2 SVGAGI. The CDR3 contains 14 residues. The method was immunoSEQ multiplex PCR; TCRdb's version includes in-frame clones alone and lacks a portion of them. The sample shows approximately 100,000 clones, around nine tenths of them seen only once. Untouched CD4+ T cells were isolated by negative selection, averaging around 98% purity. On this clone itself: What it recognizes is unknown.

The specimen sequenced was CD4+ T cells from PBMCs. The gene calls are TRBV6-5 and TRBJ2-5; D is unclear. The clonotype comes from a man aged 50 to 60 in good health and CMV-seronegative. CDR3 protein: CASSYGTLQETQYF. The CDR3 nucleotides read TGTGCCAGCAGTTATGGAACACTACAAGAGACCCAGTACTTC.